The 18 T cell receptor beta chains in this list originate from one sample, sequenced in a study of regulatory T cells in long-lasting Graves disease. Time point given: newly diagnosed GD, antithyroid drugs for less than 3 months. PBMC RNA served as the TCR library source. Sequencing libraries for TCR beta were prepared with iRepertoire HTBI primers and Arm-PCR of CDR3 regions. One entry per CDR3 protein, called by TCRdb with MiXCR from the multiplex PCR reads. The sample has 510,000 or so distinct CDR3 sequences; 12% are singletons. The data also belong to a second study, concerning T cells in Graves' hyperthyroidism and ophthalmopathy.

The sample consisted of peripheral blood mononuclear cells (PBMCs), taken at new diagnosis, from a patient treated with antithyroid drugs. The receptor set was obtained from a woman aged 25 to 39 with Graves disease.

The table lists this clonotype with many counts. This chain links TRBV2 with TRBJ1-4, with TRBD1 identical over 7 bases. V lost 4 bases and J lost 8; bases outside the gene matches: 7. The germline CDR1 and CDR2 sequences are SNHLY and FYNNEI. The CDR3 sequence is 14 residues long. The CDR3 here is CASSVTGVIEKLFF. The CDR3 DNA is TGTGCCAGCAGTGTAACAGGGGTTATCGAAAAACTGTTTTTT.

This clonotype turned up a few times. The rearrangement uses TRBV6-9 and TRBJ2-1; the match to TRBD1 covers 11 bases. The CDR3 spans 13 residues. V shed 3 bases and J 9 bases; nucleotides not matched to a gene: 1. In germline, CDR1 is MNHGY, CDR2 SVAAGI. In nucleotides, the CDR3 is TGTGCCAGCAGTTACGGGACAGGGGGTGAGCAGTTCTTC. Protein: CASSYGTGGEQFF.

This clonotype was seen at least ten times. The gene calls are TRBV6-9 and TRBJ1-5; D unclear. There are 15 residues in the CDR3. Germline lookup yields CDR1 MNHGY and CDR2 SVAAGI. Deletions cut 3 bases from V and 3 bases from J, with 12 bases between. The CDR3 reads CASSYSSSFNQPQHF. CDR3 DNA sequence: TGTGCCAGCAGTTACTCTTCCAGCTTCAATCAGCCCCAGCATTTT.

This rearrangement joins TRBV5-6 to TRBJ2-1; 16 nucleotides align to TRBD2. Germline CDR1 SGHDT, CDR2 YYEEEE. J was trimmed by 5 bases and V by 3 bases; bases with no gene match: 8. The CDR3 consists of 18 residues. The CDR3 bases are TGTGCCAGCAGCTCGGGACTAGCGGGAGGGCTCGAGGACAATGAGCAGTTCTTC. Its protein product is CASSSGLAGGLEDNEQFF.

This clonotype has at least ten counts. The chain carries TRBV10-2 and TRBJ1-5; 7 bases match TRBD1. Per the germline V gene, CDR1 is WSHSY and CDR2 is SAAADI. V dropped 6 bases and J dropped 0; count of bases not matched to a gene: 5. The CDR3 runs 15 residues. The DNA for the CDR3 is TGCGCCAGCAGCAGGGACAGAAATAGCAATCAGCCCCAGCATTTT. This translates into CASSRDRNSNQPQHF.

The genes are TRBV28 and TRBJ2-7, with D hard to call. The CDR3 sequence is 15 residues long. CDR1 and CDR2 from the germline V gene are MDHEN and SYDVKM. Trimming cost V 8 bases and J 2 bases, with 19 bases left between them. CDR3 in amino acids: CASRPGSQVPYEQYF. CDR3 in DNA: TGTGCCAGCCGGCCGGGCAGCCAAGTTCCCTACGAGCAGTACTTC.

V and J are TRBV24-1 and TRBJ2-1; D might be TRBD2 (6 bases). Looked up from germline, CDR1 is KGHDR and CDR2 is SFDVKD. CDR3 length: 13 residues. V was clipped by 7 bases and J by 5 bases, with 11 bases between them. The CDR3 reads CATSGTSDNEQFF. DNA for the CDR3: TGTGCCACCAGCGGGACTTCGGACAATGAGCAGTTCTTC.

The sample holds many counts of this clonotype. The gene calls are TRBV7-9 and TRBJ2-4, with TRBD2 as a possible D gene (5 bases). Germline values: CDR1 SEHNR, CDR2 FQNEAQ (reference sequence). The CDR3 contains 15 residues. Trimming removed 8 bases from V and 9 bases from J, with 23 bases in between. CDR3 DNA sequence: TGTGCCAGCGAAGAGACTGAAAACGGGGTGGGCATTCAGTACTTC. This codes for CASEETENGVGIQYF.

This clonotype was counted between two and nine times. The chain joins TRBV6-1 to TRBJ1-3; D possibly corresponds to TRBD1 (5 bases). CDR1 is MNHNS and CDR2 is SASEGT in the germline V gene. The ends were cut back, 6 bases at V and 7 bases at J, with 19 bases in the middle. The CDR3 is 15 amino acids. CDR3 coding DNA: TGTGCCAGCAGCCCTTCCGGGACGGCCTGGAACACCATATATTTT. It translates to CASSPSGTAWNTIYF.

V and J are TRBV18 and TRBJ2-5; 13 bases line up with TRBD2. The CDR3 spans 16 residues. After removal of 3 bases from V and 4 bases from J, the junction contained 5 bases not matched to a gene. Per germline, CDR1 KGHSH and CDR2 LQKENI. The CDR3 DNA is TGTGCCAGCTCACCCCGGACTAGCGGGAGAGGAGAGACCCAGTACTTC. It encodes CASSPRTSGRGETQYF.

V is TRBV28 and J is TRBJ1-1; no firm D call. The CDR3 spans 16 residues. The germline V and J ends were trimmed by 4 bases and 8 bases, with 23 bases remaining between them. The germline CDR1 and CDR2 sequences are MDHEN and SYDVKM. The CDR3 DNA is TGTGCCAGCAGTTCCCCCGGGTTACGGCCCCTCGGGGAAGCTTTCTTT. Amino acid sequence: CASSSPGLRPLGEAFF. Full variable domain (rest looked up from reference TRBV28 and TRBJ1-1): DVKVTQSSRYLVKRTGEKVFLECVQDMDHENMFWYRQDPGLGLRLIYFSYDVKMKEKGDIPEGYSVSREKKERFSLILESASTNQTSMYLCASSSPGLRPLGEAFFGQGTRLTVV.

The chain carries TRBV2 and TRBJ2-5; 9 nucleotides agree with TRBD1. The germline V gene has CDR1 SNHLY and CDR2 FYNNEI. This CDR3 comprises 15 residues. The J segment lost 5 bases and the V segment lost 5 bases, leaving 9 bases of the junction unmatched. The CDR3 nucleotides are TGTGCCAGCAGTACGGGACAGGGAGATGCGGAGACCCAGTACTTC. It yields the protein CASSTGQGDAETQYF.

The table lists this clonotype with many counts. J is TRBJ1-2 and V is TRBV29-1; D is perhaps TRBD1 (6 bases). V was clipped by 6 bases and J by 3 bases, with 8 bases between them. Germline-derived CDR1 and CDR2 are SQVTM and ANQGSEA. CDR3 size: 11 residues. This CDR3 is CSVQGDYGYTF. CDR3 bases: TGCAGCGTACAGGGTGACTATGGCTACACCTTC.

The J gene is TRBJ2-1, the V gene TRBV10-1; 7 nucleotides line up with TRBD2. This CDR3 has 18 amino acids. The V gene's germline CDR1 is WNHNN and CDR2 SYGVQD (reference sequence). The trim removed 1 base at V and 5 bases at J, leaving 14 bases unmatched. DNA for the CDR3: TGCGCCAGCAGTGAGTTCCAGCTAGCGGAATGGGGGGACAATGAGCAGTTCTTC. This translates into CASSEFQLAEWGDNEQFF.

The chain couples TRBV4-1 to TRBJ2-7, with D perhaps TRBD1 (7 bases). V was trimmed by 5 bases and J by 5 bases, leaving 16 bases between them. There are 14 residues in the CDR3. Germline-derived CDR1 and CDR2 are MGHRA and YSYEKL. This CDR3 is CASSSRDSGHEQYF. The CDR3 DNA is TGCGCCAGCAGCAGCCGGGACAGCGGGCACGAGCAGTACTTC.

In this sample, this clonotype turned up a few times. One end of the junction does not line up with germline, which may come from a read error. The chain recombines TRBV7-6 with TRBJ2-7; D unclear. The CDR3 totals 14 residues. Germline loops: CDR1 SGHVS, CDR2 FNYEAQ. CDR3 region: CVSSLEPGSYEQYF. The CDR3 nucleotides are TGTGTCAGCAGCTTAGAACCGGGTTCCTACGAGCAGTACTTC.

In regard to this clonotype: A much more abundant neighbour one base away suggests this may be a read error. The chain uses TRBV5-1 and TRBJ2-1; no firm D call. Germline lookup yields CDR1 SGHRS and CDR2 YFSETQ. Trimming shortened V by 3 bases and J by 6 bases, and 19 bases separated the two germline ends. The length of the CDR3 is 16 residues. CDR3 sequence: CASSSLGLVGSNEQFF. In DNA, the CDR3 is TGCGCCAGCAGCTCATTAGGGCTAGTGGGAAGCAATGAGCAGTTCTTC.

V gene TRBV5-6 combines with J gene TRBJ2-7; 8 bases fit TRBD2. There are 14 residues in the CDR3. Per the germline V gene, CDR1 is SGHDT and CDR2 is YYEEEE. With 2 bases clipped from V and 7 bases from J, the junction kept 8 bases outside the gene matches. CDR3 loop: CASSLRPGLGEQYF. Written as DNA, the CDR3 is TGTGCCAGCAGCTTACGACCGGGACTAGGGGAGCAGTACTTC.